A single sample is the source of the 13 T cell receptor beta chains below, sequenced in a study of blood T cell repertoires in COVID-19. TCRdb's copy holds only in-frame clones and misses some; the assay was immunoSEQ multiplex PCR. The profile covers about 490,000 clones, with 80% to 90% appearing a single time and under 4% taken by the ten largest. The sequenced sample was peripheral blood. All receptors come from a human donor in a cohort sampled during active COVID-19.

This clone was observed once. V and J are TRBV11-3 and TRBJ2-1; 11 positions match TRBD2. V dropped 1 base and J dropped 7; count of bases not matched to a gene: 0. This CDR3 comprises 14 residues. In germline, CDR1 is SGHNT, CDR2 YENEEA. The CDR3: CASSLGTSGNEQFF. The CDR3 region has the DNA TGTGCCAGCAGCTTAGGGACTAGCGGGAATGAGCAGTTCTTC.

CDR3 sequence: CASSEYISGANVLTF. The CDR3, as DNA: TGTGCCAGCAGTGAGTACATCTCTGGGGCCAACGTCCTGACTTTC. This chain uses TRBV25-1 with TRBJ2-6; D is ambiguous. CDR3 length equals 15 residues. CDR1 and CDR2 from the germline V gene are MGHDK and SYGVNS. The V and J ends lost 3 bases and 0 bases respectively, with 6 bases between them. The full variable domain, rest sourced from reference TRBV25-1 and TRBJ2-6, is EADIYQTPRYLVIGTGKKITLECSQTMGHDKMYWYQQDPGMELHLIHYSYGVNSTEKGDLSSESTVSRIRTEHFPLTLESARPSHTSQYLCASSEYISGANVLTFGAGSRLTVL.

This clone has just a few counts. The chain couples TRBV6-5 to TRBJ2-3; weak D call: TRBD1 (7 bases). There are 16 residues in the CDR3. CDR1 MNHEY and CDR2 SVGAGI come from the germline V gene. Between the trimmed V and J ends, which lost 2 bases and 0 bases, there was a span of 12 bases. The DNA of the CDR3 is TGTGCCAGCAGTTACCAGGGGGGCCTGAGCACAGATACGCAGTATTTT. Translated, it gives CASSYQGGLSTDTQYF.

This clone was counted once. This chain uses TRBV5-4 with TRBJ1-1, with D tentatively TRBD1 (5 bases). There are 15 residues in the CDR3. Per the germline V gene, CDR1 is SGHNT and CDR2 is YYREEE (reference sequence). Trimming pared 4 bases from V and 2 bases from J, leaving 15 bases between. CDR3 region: CASSPDRRGNTEAFF. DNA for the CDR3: TGTGCCAGCAGCCCCGACAGAAGAGGAAACACTGAAGCTTTCTTT.

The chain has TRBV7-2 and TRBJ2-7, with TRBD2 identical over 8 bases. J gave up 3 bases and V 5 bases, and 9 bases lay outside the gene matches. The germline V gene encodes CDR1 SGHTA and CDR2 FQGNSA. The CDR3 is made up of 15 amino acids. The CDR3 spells CASSPRGGASYEQYF. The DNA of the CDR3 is TGTGCCAGCAGCCCCCGGGGGGGCGCGAGCTACGAGCAGTACTTC. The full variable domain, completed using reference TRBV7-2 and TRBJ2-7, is GAGVSQSPSNKVTEKGKDVELRCDPISGHTALYWYRQSLGQGLEFLIYFQGNSAPDKSGLPSDRFSAERTGGSVSTLTIQRTQQEDSAVYLCASSPRGGASYEQYFGPGTRLTVT.

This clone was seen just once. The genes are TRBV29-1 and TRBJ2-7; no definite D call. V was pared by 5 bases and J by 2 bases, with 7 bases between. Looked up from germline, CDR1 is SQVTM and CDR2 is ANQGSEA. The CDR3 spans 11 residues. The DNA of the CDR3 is TGCAGCGTTTTGTTAACCTACGAGCAGTACTTC. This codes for CSVLLTYEQYF.

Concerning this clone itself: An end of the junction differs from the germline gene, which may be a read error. CDR3 DNA sequence: TGTGCCAGCGGAAAGGACAGGCTCCCTTACGTTTTT. Amino acid sequence: CASGKDRLPYVF. The chain recombines TRBV12-3 or TRBV12-4 with TRBJ1-4; 7 positions agree with TRBD1. This CDR3 comprises 12 residues.

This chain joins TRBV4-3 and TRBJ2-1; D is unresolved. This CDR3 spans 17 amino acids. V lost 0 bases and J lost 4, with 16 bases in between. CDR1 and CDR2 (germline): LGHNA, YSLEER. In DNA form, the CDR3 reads TGCGCCAGCAGCCAAGAATGGGCGCAGGTAATTTACAATGAGCAGTTCTTC. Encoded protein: CASSQEWAQVIYNEQFF.

This CDR3 reads CASSFGLTGGPSETQYF. The CDR3 nucleotides are TGTGCCAGCAGTTTCGGGTTGACGGGAGGGCCCTCAGAGACCCAGTACTTC. The V and J genes are TRBV28 and TRBJ2-5; 8 nucleotides agree with TRBD2. From germline, CDR1 is MDHEN and CDR2 SYDVKM. The CDR3 has 17 residues. J lost 4 bases, V lost 3 bases, and 13 bases had no gene match.

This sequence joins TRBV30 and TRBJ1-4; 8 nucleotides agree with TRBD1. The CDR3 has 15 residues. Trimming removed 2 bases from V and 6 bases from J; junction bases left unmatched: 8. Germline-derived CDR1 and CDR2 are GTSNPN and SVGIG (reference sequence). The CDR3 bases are TGTGCCTGGAGTCGCAGGACAGGGTTAGATGAAAAACTGTTTTTT. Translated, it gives CAWSRRTGLDEKLFF.

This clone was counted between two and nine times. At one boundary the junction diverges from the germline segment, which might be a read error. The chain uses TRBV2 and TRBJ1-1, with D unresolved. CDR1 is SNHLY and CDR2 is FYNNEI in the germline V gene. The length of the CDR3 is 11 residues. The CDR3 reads CASIEQTEAFF. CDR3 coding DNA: TGTGCCAGCATTGAACAAACTGAAGCTTTCTTT. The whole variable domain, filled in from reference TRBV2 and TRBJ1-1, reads EPEVTQTPSHQVTQMGQEVILRCVPISNHLYFYWYRQILGQKVEFLVSFYNNEISEKSEIFDDQFSVERPDGSNFTLKIRSTKLEDSAMYFCASIEQTEAFFGQGTRLTVV.

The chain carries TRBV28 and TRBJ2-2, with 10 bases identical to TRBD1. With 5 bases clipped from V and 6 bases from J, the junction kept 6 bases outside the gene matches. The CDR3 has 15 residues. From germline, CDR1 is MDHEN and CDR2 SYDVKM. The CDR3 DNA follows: TGTGCCAGCAGTCGGACAGGGGGAAGTTCCGGGGAGCTGTTTTTT. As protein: CASSRTGGSSGELFF.

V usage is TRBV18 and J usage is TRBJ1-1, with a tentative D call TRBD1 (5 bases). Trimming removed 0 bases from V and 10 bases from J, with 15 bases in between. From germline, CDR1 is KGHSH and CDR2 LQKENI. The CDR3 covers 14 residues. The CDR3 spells CASSPPGLPEGAFF. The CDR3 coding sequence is TGTGCCAGCTCACCACCGGGACTCCCCGAGGGAGCTTTCTTT. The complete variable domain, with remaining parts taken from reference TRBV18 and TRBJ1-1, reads NAGVMQNPRHLVRRRGQEARLRCSPMKGHSHVYWYRQLPEEGLKFMVYLQKENIIDESGMPKERFSAEFPKEGPSILRIQQVVRGDSAAYFCASSPPGLPEGAFFGQGTRLTVV.